This TCR beta chain was obtained from a study of blood T cell repertoires in COVID-19. As originally analysed: Reference gene primer amplification yielded estimated nucleated cell counts. Profiled with immunoSEQ multiplex PCR; TCRdb holds only in-frame clones, not every one. V and J calls and clone size are given by that table; D and trimming were obtained from the DNA. The sample includes about 62,000 clones, 75% to 90% seen only once; the top ten take approximately 20%. This CDR3 is built from 12 residues. Germline V gene sequence: CDR1 KGHDR, CDR2 SFDVKD. Trimming removed 5 bases at V and 10 bases at J, with 10 bases between.

The chain couples TRBV24-1 to TRBJ1-4; no definite D call. This TCR was recovered from a woman aged 55 to 70 with COVID-19, enrolled during active disease. The material sequenced was peripheral blood. This CDR3 reads CATSGSGAKLFF. The CDR3 DNA reads TGTGCCACCAGTGGTTCAGGTGCAAAACTGTTTTTT.